Below are 7 T cell receptor beta chains sequenced from a single sample in a study of blood T cell repertoires in COVID-19. Assay: immunoSEQ multiplex PCR; the TCRdb copy retains only in-frame clones and omits some. The table shows roughly 250,000 clones, with about 93% occurring only once. The sample was PBMCs or T cells enriched from blood (not recorded which). All receptors derive from a woman aged 18 to 35 who had recovered from COVID-19.

This chain's CDR3 is CATSRDRASGANVLTF. The CDR3 DNA reads TGTGCCACCAGCAGAGATCGCGCTTCTGGGGCCAACGTCCTGACTTTC. This chain connects TRBV15 to TRBJ2-6; no firm D call. Germline V lookup: CDR1 LNHNV, CDR2 YYDKDF (reference sequence). Between the trimmed V and J ends, which lost 0 bases and 1 base, there was a span of 7 bases. The CDR3 runs to 16 residues.

This chain joins TRBV10-1 and TRBJ2-3; D is undetermined. Trimming pared 7 bases from V and 6 bases from J, leaving 17 bases between. The CDR3 sequence is 14 residues long. Germline V gene data show CDR1 as WNHNN and CDR2 as SYGVQD (reference sequence). This CDR3 reads CASNSGAGSDTQYF. CDR3 sequence (DNA): TGCGCCAGCAATTCCGGAGCCGGGTCCGATACGCAGTATTTT.

The genes are TRBV12-3 or TRBV12-4 and TRBJ1-1; D call uncertain. The V end lost 7 bases, the J end lost 3 bases, and 12 bases lay between the germline ends. The CDR3 covers 13 residues. As DNA, the CDR3 is TGTGCCAGCACCGTTACAGCCTACACTGAAGCTTTCTTT. Protein product: CASTVTAYTEAFF.

J is TRBJ1-2 and V is TRBV3-1 (or the pseudogene TRBV3-2); no clear D. This CDR3 spans 14 amino acids. V was clipped by 5 bases and J by 5 bases, with 15 bases between them. Germline V CDR1 and CDR2: LGHDT, YNNKEL (reference sequence). CDR3 DNA sequence: TGTGCCAGCAGCAACGGACTCCCCCCTTATGGCTACACCTTC. The encoded protein is CASSNGLPPYGYTF.

The V and J genes are TRBV25-1 and TRBJ2-3; TRBD1 agrees at 7 bases. This CDR3 spans 15 amino acids. CDR1 and CDR2 from the germline V gene are MGHDK and SYGVNS. V lost 5 bases to trimming and J lost 4 bases; unmatched junction nucleotides: 9. CDR3 in amino acids: CASSHQGERPDTQYF. The DNA for the CDR3 is TGTGCCAGCAGTCACCAGGGGGAAAGGCCAGATACGCAGTATTTT.

The rearrangement joins TRBV28 to TRBJ1-5, with 8 positions matching TRBD1. Trimming removed 4 bases from V and 5 bases from J; junction bases left unmatched: 10. The V gene's germline CDR1 is MDHEN and CDR2 SYDVKM. The CDR3 consists of 16 residues. The chain's CDR3 is CASSSSRTGFHQPQHF. The CDR3 bases are TGTGCCAGCAGTTCCTCTAGGACAGGGTTTCATCAGCCCCAGCATTTT. The full variable domain, its missing parts supplied by reference TRBV28 and TRBJ1-5, is DVKVTQSSRYLVKRTGEKVFLECVQDMDHENMFWYRQDPGLGLRLIYFSYDVKMKEKGDIPEGYSVSREKKERFSLILESASTNQTSMYLCASSSSRTGFHQPQHFGDGTRLSIL.

The chain employs TRBV7-8 and TRBJ2-1, with D possibly TRBD1 on 6 matching bases. The CDR3 is 16 amino acids. Trimming took 5 bases from V and 6 from J, leaving 20 bases between them. Germline CDR1 SGHVS, CDR2 FQNEAQ. Written as DNA, the CDR3 is TGTGCCAGCAGCGCAAGATCAGGGGCCACTCGCAATGAGCAGTTCTTC. It specifies CASSARSGATRNEQFF.